This T cell receptor (beta chain) derives from a study of human T cells and chemical hapten exposure. Study findings and constraints: There was no change with DPC sensitization in TCRs above 1 in 1000 frequency.

TCRdb passed the RACE reads through MiXCR, listing each CDR3 protein once. In the table there are around 130,000 distinct CDR3 sequences, around 8.2% of which are singletons. This clonotype was counted between two and nine times. Its antigen is undetermined. Looked up from germline, CDR1 is MGHDK and CDR2 is SYGVNS. With 7 bases clipped from V and 1 base from J, the junction kept 22 bases outside the gene matches. This CDR3 contains 20 residues. Time point described: healthy volunteer bleed at 2 weeks. Total RNA was isolated from unfractionated whole blood. The source is a male donor in good health. Some clones in this sample may be carry-over from other donors' samples. The specimen was whole blood. V usage is TRBV25-1 and J usage is TRBJ2-7; TRBD1 matches at 10 bases. CDR3 in DNA: TGTGCCAGCACCGGGCCCCAACCGGGACAGGGGCGTAAACCGTCCTACGAGCAGTACTTC. Its protein is CASTGPQPGQGRKPSYEQYF.